The 19 T cell receptor beta chains given below trace back to one sample, sequenced in a study of blood T cell repertoires in COVID-19. Repertoires were generated with immunoSEQ multiplex PCR, while TCRdb's copy carries only in-frame clones and drops some. The top ten clones hold approximately 5.6% of a sample with about 200,000 clones, roughly 90% of them seen once. The sequenced sample consisted of peripheral blood. The source is a woman aged 35 to 49 who had recovered from COVID-19.

The chain joins TRBV10-3 to TRBJ1-5; D remains unclear. V shed 3 bases and J shed 3 bases, with 9 bases lying between them. The CDR3 is made up of 14 amino acids. Germline V CDR1 and CDR2: ENHRY, SYGVKD. The CDR3 sequence: CAISENSVNQPQHF. The CDR3 DNA follows: TGTGCCATCAGTGAAAACAGTGTCAATCAGCCCCAGCATTTT.

A single count supports this clone. This sequence joins TRBV5-8 and TRBJ1-5; 9 bases align to TRBD1. CDR1 is SGHTS and CDR2 is YDEGEE in the germline V gene. V shed 4 bases, J shed 0 bases, and the junction held 2 bases outside the gene matches. This CDR3 contains 15 residues. DNA of the CDR3: TGTGCCAGCAGCGGGACAGGGATTAGCAATCAGCCCCAGCATTTT. Translated, it gives CASSGTGISNQPQHF.

The CDR3 is CATSRGMTGGPTSSEQYF. CDR3 nucleotide sequence: TGTGCCACCAGCAGAGGGATGACAGGGGGCCCCACCTCTAGCGAGCAGTACTTC. The V gene is TRBV15, the J gene TRBJ2-7, with TRBD1 matching 10 bases. The V and J ends lost 1 base and 6 bases, in that order; junction bases with no gene match: 15. This CDR3 has 18 amino acids. From germline, CDR1 is LNHNV and CDR2 YYDKDF (reference sequence).

The chain is built from TRBV28 and TRBJ2-7, with unresolved D. V was shortened by 2 bases and J by 4 bases, with 6 bases between the two germline ends. This CDR3 has 12 residues. Per germline, CDR1 MDHEN and CDR2 SYDVKM. CDR3 nucleotide sequence: TGTGCCAGCAGTTTAAACGGGTACGAGCAGTACTTC. It encodes CASSLNGYEQYF.

This sequence joins TRBV11-2 and TRBJ1-5, with 7 bases fitting TRBD1. The germline V gene has CDR1 SGHAT and CDR2 FQNNGV. Trimming removed 6 bases from V and 1 base from J; junction bases left unmatched: 12. The CDR3 is 17 amino acids. The CDR3 region is CASSTWTGRMSNQPQHF. In DNA form, the CDR3 reads TGTGCCAGCAGTACTTGGACAGGCAGGATGAGCAATCAGCCCCAGCATTTT.

The chain carries TRBV7-2 and TRBJ1-2, with 8 positions matching TRBD1. Germline V lookup: CDR1 SGHTA, CDR2 FQGNSA. With 7 bases clipped from V and 4 bases from J, the junction kept 5 bases outside the gene matches. This CDR3 has 13 residues. The CDR3 sequence: CASKTGGPYGYTF. CDR3 bases: TGTGCCAGCAAAACAGGGGGTCCCTATGGCTACACCTTC.

The chain employs TRBV20-1 and TRBJ1-3; no clear D gene. The CDR3 has 14 residues. Germline values: CDR1 DFQATT, CDR2 SNEGSKA (reference sequence). V lost 3 bases, J lost 3 bases, and 12 bases lay in between. The CDR3 spells CSASSPRGGNTIYF. CDR3 DNA sequence: TGCAGTGCTAGTAGCCCCAGAGGTGGAAACACCATATATTTT.

This chain joins TRBV27 and TRBJ1-3; the match to TRBD1 covers 8 bases. The CDR3 contains 18 residues. CDR1 and CDR2 (germline): MNHEY, SMNVEV (reference sequence). J was trimmed by 0 bases and V by 4 bases; bases with no gene match: 11. Here the CDR3 reads CASSSRQGPSSSGNTIYF. The DNA for the CDR3 is TGTGCCAGCAGTTCCCGACAGGGGCCCAGCAGCTCTGGAAACACCATATATTTT.

This chain joins TRBV7-9 and TRBJ2-7; the D is unclear. The V end lost 3 bases, the J end lost 1 base, and 4 bases lay between the germline ends. In germline, CDR1 is SEHNR, CDR2 FQNEAQ (reference sequence). The CDR3 loop spans 12 amino acids. The CDR3 coding sequence is TGTGCCAGCAGCTTCAATTCCTACGAGCAGTACTTC. This gives the protein CASSFNSYEQYF.

A single count supports this clone. The chain combines TRBV5-6 with TRBJ2-1, with 11 bases matching TRBD1. This CDR3 contains 16 residues. V lost 4 bases and J lost 8; bases outside the gene matches: 11. Germline V gene lookup returns CDR1 SGHDT and CDR2 YYEEEE. The CDR3 DNA reads as TGTGCCAGCAGCCCGGCCGGGACAGGGGGATACGATGAGCAGTTCTTC. This translates into CASSPAGTGGYDEQFF.

The rearrangement links TRBV15 to TRBJ1-1; D uncertain. The germline V and J ends were trimmed by 1 base and 7 bases, with 7 bases remaining between them. The V gene's germline CDR1 is LNHNV and CDR2 YYDKDF (reference sequence). This CDR3 spans 12 amino acids. The CDR3 sequence: CATSRAADEAFF. The CDR3 DNA reads TGTGCCACCAGCAGAGCCGCGGATGAAGCTTTCTTT.

The rearrangement uses TRBV4-1 and TRBJ1-2; possibly TRBD1 for D (6 bases). The CDR3 has 16 residues. With 0 bases removed from V and 4 bases from J, the gap between germline ends came to 15 bases. Germline CDR1 and CDR2: MGHRA and YSYEKL. The CDR3 loop is CASSQDKEGDPYGYTF. The CDR3 DNA is TGCGCCAGCAGCCAAGATAAAGAGGGGGACCCCTATGGCTACACCTTC.

CDR3 loop: CASSEMYGVGANVLTF. CDR3 bases: TGTGCCAGCAGTGAAATGTATGGAGTTGGGGCCAACGTCCTGACTTTC. The rearrangement joins TRBV6-4 to TRBJ2-6; D is undetermined. This CDR3 contains 16 residues. Per the germline V gene, CDR1 is MRHNA and CDR2 is SNTAGT. The V and J ends lost 3 bases and 3 bases respectively, with 12 bases between them.

J is TRBJ2-7 and V is TRBV9, with 13 bases lining up with TRBD2. The CDR3 runs to 14 residues. Germline CDR1 SGDLS, CDR2 YYNGEE. With V trimmed by 4 bases and J by 4 bases, 2 bases remained unmatched. CDR3 sequence reads: CASSRGLAGYEQYF. DNA for the CDR3: TGTGCCAGCAGCCGGGGACTAGCGGGATACGAGCAGTACTTC.

V and J are TRBV6-1 and TRBJ2-7; 8 nucleotides line up with TRBD1. The CDR3 runs 13 residues. V lost 7 bases, J lost 3 bases, and 5 bases stayed unmatched. Germline V lookup: CDR1 MNHNS, CDR2 SASEGT. In DNA, the CDR3 is TGTGCCAGCAAGGACAGGGTCATCTACGAGCAGTACTTC. Translated: CASKDRVIYEQYF.

The genes are TRBV7-9 and TRBJ2-7, with D tentatively TRBD2 (6 bases). Trimming shortened V by 8 bases and J by 6 bases, and 11 bases separated the two germline ends. CDR1 and CDR2 from the germline V gene are SEHNR and FQNEAQ (reference sequence). The CDR3 consists of 11 residues. CDR3 nucleotide sequence: TGTGCCAGCGCGGGGTCGGGCGAGCAGTACTTC. Protein: CASAGSGEQYF.

The genes are TRBV3-1 (or the pseudogene TRBV3-2) and TRBJ1-3; 9 bases are a match to TRBD1. Unmatched junction bases numbered 4, after V lost 0 bases and J lost 7 bases. Per germline, CDR1 LGHDT and CDR2 YNNKEL (reference sequence). The CDR3 is 15 amino acids. This CDR3 is CASSQDWDRVNTIYF. CDR3 DNA sequence: TGTGCCAGCAGCCAAGATTGGGACAGGGTGAACACCATATATTTT.

The chain uses TRBV7-6 and TRBJ1-4; 7 bases agree with TRBD1. The germline V gene has CDR1 SGHVS and CDR2 FNYEAQ. J gave up 7 bases and V 5 bases, and 16 bases lay outside the gene matches. The CDR3 is 17 amino acids. CDR3 sequence reads: CASSQEGAGGLSEKLFF. DNA of the CDR3: TGTGCCAGCAGCCAGGAGGGGGCAGGGGGGTTGAGTGAAAAACTGTTTTTT.

The chain joins TRBV29-1 to TRBJ2-1, with no clear D. The CDR3 totals 14 residues. V lost 7 bases and J 0 bases, leaving 13 bases between the germline ends. CDR1 SQVTM and CDR2 ANQGSEA come from the germline V gene. CDR3 in DNA: TGCAGCGCTATGCCATCAGTCTCCTACAATGAGCAGTTCTTC. It specifies CSAMPSVSYNEQFF.